The 16 T cell receptor beta chains below were found in one sample sequenced in a study of metastatic and nonmetastatic thyroid tumors. Nobody among the patients had been given any treatment before thyroid surgery. TCRdb re-analyzed the PCR reads through MiXCR. The data contain fewer than 40,000 clones, about half of them singletons. Material: tumor tissue. These receptors all come from a male donor with papillary thyroid cancer or a benign thyroid nodule (not recorded which). Some clones in this sample may be carry-over from other donors' samples.

Notes on this clone: Germline and junction disagree at one end, which may indicate a read error. V and J are TRBV6-1 and TRBJ1-6, with 9 bases matching TRBD1. Looked up from germline, CDR1 is MNHNS and CDR2 is SASEGT. The CDR3 totals 15 residues. This CDR3 is CASSDTGGENSPLNF. DNA of the CDR3: TGTGCCAGCAGTGACACAGGGGGCGAAAATTCACCCCTCAACTTT.

The table lists this clone with a few counts. The chain is built from TRBV12-3 or TRBV12-4 and TRBJ1-6; no clear D. This CDR3 has 14 amino acids. V lost 1 base and J lost 6, with 7 bases in between. CDR3 nucleotides: TGTGCCAGCAGTTTAGTCCAGCTTAATTCACCCCTCCACTTT. Protein sequence: CASSLVQLNSPLHF.

The chain joins TRBV5-1 to TRBJ1-1; weak D call: TRBD1 (6 bases). CDR1 SGHRS and CDR2 YFSETQ come from the germline V gene. CDR3 length: 14 residues. The ends were cut back, 0 bases at V and 6 bases at J, with 12 bases in the middle. In DNA form, the CDR3 reads TGCGCCAGCAGCTTGGTCGTGGGGGCTTCTGAAGCTTTCTTT. Translation gives CASSLVVGASEAFF.

The rearrangement uses TRBV30 and TRBJ1-6; no firm D call. The germline gives CDR1 GTSNPN, CDR2 SVGIG (reference sequence). Trimming stripped 0 bases from V and 10 bases from J, with 4 bases between. The CDR3 runs to 11 residues. CDR3 loop: CAWSVQSPLHF. The DNA of the CDR3 is TGTGCCTGGAGTGTACAATCACCCCTCCACTTT.

V and J are TRBV28 and TRBJ1-2, with D unclear. Germline V gene data show CDR1 as MDHEN and CDR2 as SYDVKM. This CDR3 is built from 12 residues. V was cut by 6 bases and J by 4 bases, with 9 bases left in between. The CDR3 DNA follows: TGTGCCAGCAGCCCCCGTGCCTATGGCTACACCTTC. As protein: CASSPRAYGYTF.

The chain couples TRBV20-1 to TRBJ2-7, with D unresolved. CDR3 size: 12 residues. Germline lookup yields CDR1 DFQATT and CDR2 SNEGSKA (reference sequence). Trimming removed 6 bases at V and 1 base at J, with 10 bases between. In DNA, the CDR3 is TGCAGTGCCACTATGGGGTCCTACGAGCAGTACTTC. Translated: CSATMGSYEQYF.

The chain has TRBV27 and TRBJ2-5; 8 positions agree with TRBD2. Trimming cost V 3 bases and J 6 bases; bases outside gene matches: 3. This CDR3 contains 13 residues. Germline CDR1 reads MNHEY; CDR2 reads SMNVEV (reference sequence). CDR3 coding DNA: TGTGCCAGCAGTTTCGGACTAGCCCAGACCCAGTACTTC. Amino acid sequence: CASSFGLAQTQYF.

In its sample, this clone was seen a few times. This chain links TRBV24-1 with TRBJ2-7; no clear D. Germline V gene lookup returns CDR1 KGHDR and CDR2 SFDVKD. Deletions cut 5 bases from V and 0 bases from J, with 7 bases between. The CDR3 totals 13 residues. CDR3 bases: TGTGCCACCAGTGCGGAATACTCCTACGAGCAGTACTTC. This gives the protein CATSAEYSYEQYF.

This clone was recorded a few times. The V call is TRBV30, the J call TRBJ1-1; TRBD1 might be the D (6 bases). From germline, CDR1 is GTSNPN and CDR2 SVGIG (reference sequence). Between the trimmed V and J ends, which lost 4 bases and 1 base, there was a span of 13 bases. The CDR3 sequence is 14 residues long. CDR3 region: CAWITQGRNTEAFF. CDR3 DNA sequence: TGTGCCTGGATCACACAGGGAAGGAACACTGAAGCTTTCTTT.

The rearrangement uses TRBV4-3 and TRBJ1-3; TRBD1 might be the D (5 bases). The germline V gene has CDR1 LGHNA and CDR2 YSLEER. Trimming took 0 bases from V and 4 from J, leaving 16 bases between them. The CDR3 runs 17 residues. Written as DNA, the CDR3 is TGCGCCAGCAGCCAAGATGTACGGGGGAGAGGAGGAAACACCATATATTTT. It is translated as CASSQDVRGRGGNTIYF.

Of note for this clone: One junction end disagrees with the germline gene, perhaps due to a read error. V and J are TRBV4-3 and TRBJ1-4; D may be TRBD1 (5 bases). The CDR3 contains 15 residues. Germline assignment: CDR1 LGHNA and CDR2 YSLEER. CDR3 sequence (DNA): TGCGCCAGCAGCCAAGATTGGGGGGTCAAGGAAAAACTGTCTTTT. Translation gives CASSQDWGVKEKLSF.

This clone was recorded a few times. The CDR3: CASSPRQERSYNSPLHF. The CDR3 DNA follows: TGTGCCAGCAGTCCCCGACAGGAACGCTCCTATAATTCACCCCTCCACTTT. The chain recombines TRBV6-2 or TRBV6-3 with TRBJ1-6, with D possibly being TRBD1 (6 bases). The CDR3 contains 17 residues. V lost 5 bases to trimming and J lost 0 bases, with 14 bases between them. Germline lookup yields CDR1 MNHEY and CDR2 SVGEGT.

The chain employs TRBV13 and TRBJ2-7; 9 nucleotides agree with TRBD1. Looked up from germline, CDR1 is PRHDT and CDR2 is FYEKMQ (reference sequence). V was clipped by 6 bases and J by 3 bases; unmatched bases: 12. This CDR3 region has 16 residues. This CDR3 is CASSADGTGNFYEQYF. In nucleotides, the CDR3 is TGTGCCAGCAGTGCGGACGGGACAGGGAATTTCTACGAGCAGTACTTC.

The chain has TRBV18 and TRBJ1-1; D gene unclear. V was trimmed by 5 bases and J by 1 base, leaving 8 bases between them. This CDR3 is built from 13 residues. Germline-derived CDR1 and CDR2 are KGHSH and LQKENI. The CDR3 protein is CASSSQPNTEAFF. The CDR3, as DNA: TGTGCCAGCTCATCGCAGCCGAACACTGAAGCTTTCTTT.

CDR3 residues: CASSLAQGGEQYF. CDR3 bases: TGTGCCAGCAGCTTAGCGCAGGGAGGCGAGCAGTACTTC. The chain is built from TRBV7-9 and TRBJ2-7; D is perhaps TRBD2 (6 bases). In germline, CDR1 is SEHNR, CDR2 FQNEAQ (reference sequence). This CDR3 spans 13 amino acids. V was trimmed by 0 bases and J by 6 bases, leaving 9 bases between them.

The rearrangement uses TRBV6-1 and TRBJ2-3; 9 bases are a match to TRBD2. In germline, CDR1 is MNHNS, CDR2 SASEGT. This CDR3 is 15 amino acids long. The V and J ends lost 3 bases and 5 bases, in that order; junction bases with no gene match: 6. The CDR3 loop is CASSEISGSLDTQYF. The CDR3 region has the DNA TGTGCCAGCAGTGAGATTAGCGGGAGTTTAGATACGCAGTATTTT.